Sequencing of this T cell receptor (beta chain) was carried out in a study of PD-L1 blockade in urothelial cancer. Whole-study context: Counts from blood samples showed a median of around 150,000 T cells.

Only in-frame clones appear in the TCRdb table, and some are missing; sequencing was by immunoSEQ multiplex PCR. The sample holds roughly 51,000 clones, around 85% seen once. Regarding time point: peripheral blood 6 weeks after treatment start. Sequenced material: PBMCs, taken around atezolizumab (anti-PD-L1) treatment. The source of this sequence is a man aged 50-59 years with urothelial cancer.

The CDR3 coding sequence is TGTGCCAGCAGGGGGATAGCGGGGGGCCAAGAGACCCAGTACTTC. This codes for CASRGIAGGQETQYF. The chain joins TRBV5-6 to TRBJ2-5; 10 positions agree with TRBD2. This CDR3 is built from 15 residues. Trimming at V came to 5 bases and at J to 1 base, leaving 5 bases not matched to a gene. The germline V gene encodes CDR1 SGHDT and CDR2 YYEEEE.